These T cell receptor beta chains were read from a single sample in a study of long-term antiretroviral therapy in people with HIV. Here immunoSEQ multiplex PCR was the method, and the copy in TCRdb shows in-frame clones only, minus some. Among about 28,000 clones listed, roughly 94% were seen once. The source was unsorted PBMCs, collected 5.3 years after starting antiretroviral therapy. The receptors derive from a middle-aged man with HIV. CDR3s include the opening cysteine and the closing phenylalanine or tryptophan. D genes are given only for firm matches. Size is omitted from some rows. Given values are once, few, many or a class for expanded clones.

V: TRBV5-1; size: NA; J: TRBJ2-5; D: NA; CDR3: CASSFGQQETQYF; DNA: TGCGCCAGCAGCTTCGGACAGCAAGAGACCCAGTACTTC
V: TRBV7-7; size: NA; J: TRBJ2-7; D: TRBD1; CDR3: CASSLGDRGSYEQYF; DNA: TGTGCCAGCAGCTTAGGTGACAGGGGATCCTACGAGCAGTACTTC
V: TRBV7-3; size: NA; J: TRBJ2-1; D: TRBD2; CDR3: CASSQGLAGGPYNEQFF; DNA: TGTGCCAGCAGTCAGGGACTAGCGGGGGGACCTTACAATGAGCAGTTCTTC
V: TRBV9; size: NA; J: TRBJ2-5; D: NA; CDR3: CASSVGIQETQYF; DNA: TGTGCCAGCAGCGTAGGGATACAAGAGACCCAGTACTTC
V: TRBV5-1; size: NA; J: TRBJ1-4; D: NA; CDR3: CASSSDPGAGKLFF; DNA: TGCGCCAGCAGCTCGGACCCCGGTGCGGGAAAACTGTTTTTT
V: TRBV25-1; size: NA; J: TRBJ1-2; D: NA; CDR3: CASSESLSYGYTF; DNA: TGTGCCAGCAGTGAATCACTATCCTATGGCTACACCTTC
V: TRBV5-1; size: NA; J: TRBJ1-6; D: TRBD1; CDR3: CASSFEPPGQGNNSPLHF; DNA: TGCGCCAGCAGCTTTGAACCCCCGGGACAGGGAAACAATTCACCCCTCCACTTT
V: TRBV7-2; size: once; J: TRBJ1-5; D: NA; CDR3: CASSLGQVGNQPQHF; DNA: TGTGCCAGCAGCTTAGGTCAGGTGGGCAATCAGCCCCAGCATTTT
V: TRBV10-1; size: NA; J: TRBJ2-3; D: NA; CDR3: CASSDEGAPENTQYF; DNA: TGCGCCAGCAGTGACGAGGGCGCCCCGGAAAATACGCAGTATTTT
V: TRBV18; size: NA; J: TRBJ1-5; D: TRBD1; CDR3: CASSPGQVNQPQHF; DNA: TGTGCCAGCTCACCTGGACAGGTCAATCAGCCCCAGCATTTT
V: TRBV29-1; size: NA; J: TRBJ1-2; D: NA; CDR3: CSVRDAGYGYTF; DNA: TGCAGCGTTAGAGATGCGGGCTATGGCTACACCTTC
V: TRBV6-5; size: NA; J: TRBJ1-6; D: NA; CDR3: CASSFGTAYNSPLHF; DNA: TGTGCCAGCAGTTTCGGGACGGCCTATAATTCACCCCTCCACTTT
V: TRBV6-6; size: once; J: TRBJ1-2; D: NA; CDR3: CASRGSRGIGDGYTF; DNA: TGTGCCAGCAGAGGGAGCAGGGGTATAGGGGATGGCTACACCTTC
V: TRBV13; size: NA; J: TRBJ1-3; D: NA; CDR3: CASSLGRLGGSGNTIYF; DNA: TGTGCCAGCAGCTTAGGCCGGCTCGGAGGCTCTGGAAACACCATATATTTT
V: TRBV14; size: NA; J: TRBJ1-1; D: TRBD1; CDR3: CASSQARGLGTEAFF; DNA: TGTGCCAGCAGCCAAGCGAGGGGGCTGGGGACTGAAGCTTTCTTT
V: TRBV6-5; size: NA; J: TRBJ2-7; D: NA; CDR3: CASSYIVRSEQYF; DNA: TGTGCCAGCAGTTACATTGTTAGAAGCGAGCAGTACTTC
V: TRBV5-1; size: once; J: TRBJ1-1; D: NA; CDR3: CASRYMESAKDTEAFF; DNA: TGCGCCAGCAGGTATATGGAGTCGGCCAAGGACACTGAAGCTTTCTTT
V: TRBV4-1; size: NA; J: TRBJ2-7; D: TRBD2; CDR3: CASSQYLAGGQYEQYF; DNA: TGCGCCAGCAGCCAATATTTAGCGGGGGGGCAATACGAGCAGTACTTC
V: TRBV7-2; size: NA; J: TRBJ2-4; D: TRBD2; CDR3: CASSYGTSGGNIQYF; DNA: TGTGCCAGCAGCTACGGGACTAGCGGGGGGAACATTCAGTACTTC
V: TRBV2; size: once; J: TRBJ1-1; D: NA; CDR3: CASSEKPPWSSTGSEAFF; DNA: TGTGCCAGCAGTGAAAAACCTCCTTGGTCGAGTACAGGGTCTGAAGCTTTCTTT
V: TRBV27; size: NA; J: TRBJ2-2; D: NA; CDR3: CASSPPGLRVGGELFF; DNA: TGTGCCAGCAGTCCCCCGGGACTCCGAGTCGGCGGGGAGCTGTTTTTT
V: TRBV29-1; size: NA; J: TRBJ1-4; D: NA; CDR3: CSVERIEKLFF; DNA: TGCAGCGTTGAAAGGATTGAAAAACTGTTTTTT
V: TRBV10-2; size: NA; J: TRBJ1-1; D: TRBD1; CDR3: CASSFQGETEAFF; DNA: TGCGCCAGCAGTTTCCAGGGGGAGACTGAAGCTTTCTTT
V: TRBV9; size: NA; J: TRBJ1-2; D: NA; CDR3: CASSVGANYGYTF; DNA: TGTGCCAGCAGCGTAGGGGCTAACTATGGCTACACCTTC
V: TRBV14; size: NA; J: TRBJ2-2; D: TRBD1; CDR3: CASKAGQGAGELFF; DNA: TGTGCCAGCAAGGCTGGACAGGGCGCCGGGGAGCTGTTTTTT
V: TRBV5-1; size: NA; J: TRBJ2-1; D: NA; CDR3: CASSWTVLNEQFF; DNA: TGCGCCAGCAGCTGGACAGTTCTCAATGAGCAGTTCTTC